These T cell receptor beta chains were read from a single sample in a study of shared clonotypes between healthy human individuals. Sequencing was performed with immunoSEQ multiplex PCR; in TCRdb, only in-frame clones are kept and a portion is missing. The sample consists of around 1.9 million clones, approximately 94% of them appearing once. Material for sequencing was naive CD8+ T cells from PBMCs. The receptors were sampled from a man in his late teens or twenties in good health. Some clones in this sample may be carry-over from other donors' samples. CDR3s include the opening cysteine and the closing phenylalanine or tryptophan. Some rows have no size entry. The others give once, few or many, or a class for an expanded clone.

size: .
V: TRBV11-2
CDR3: CASSFIPSRGRTGELFF

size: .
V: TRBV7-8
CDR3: CASSLGASAHFSYNEQFF

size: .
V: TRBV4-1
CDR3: CASSQENTEAFF

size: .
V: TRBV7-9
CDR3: CASSTSGQPQHF

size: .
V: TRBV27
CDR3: CASGGWDIQYF

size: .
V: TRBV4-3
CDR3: CASSQVRGTGELFF

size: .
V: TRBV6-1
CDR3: CASSEFAAGGPYNEQFF

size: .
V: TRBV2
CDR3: CASTWGDLGNEQFF

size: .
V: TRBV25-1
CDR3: CASSQHRTSGQETQYF

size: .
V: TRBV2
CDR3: CASSGGLALQHF

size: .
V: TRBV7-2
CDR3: CASSLWVQGEGSNVLTF

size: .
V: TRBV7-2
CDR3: CASSFQRVHEQFF

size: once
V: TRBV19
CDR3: CASSMREGLASEQYF

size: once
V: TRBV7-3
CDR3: CASSPYLDRGGTQYF

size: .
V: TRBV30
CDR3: CAWGGLGGSTPGVVAKNIQYF

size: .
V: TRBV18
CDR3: CASSRTDDSYGYTF

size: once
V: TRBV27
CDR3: CASSFSRGESTDTQYF

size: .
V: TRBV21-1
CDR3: CASSKAVRDRVYGYTF

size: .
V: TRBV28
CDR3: CASSNGQLGYGYTF

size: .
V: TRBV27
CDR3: CASSSSPDSYYNEQFF

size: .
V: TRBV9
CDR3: CASSLPGDYGYTF

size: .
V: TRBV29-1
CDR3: CSALALETEQFF

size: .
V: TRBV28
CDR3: CASSLWGRERGDTDTQYF

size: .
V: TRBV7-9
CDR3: CASSSPSQVRETQYF

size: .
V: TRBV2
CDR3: CASSEPGYRYQETQYF

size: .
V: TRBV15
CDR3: CATSPEGSHYGYTF

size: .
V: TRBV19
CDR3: CASSISDSYEQYF

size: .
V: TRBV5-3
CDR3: CARVTGTGRNTGELFF

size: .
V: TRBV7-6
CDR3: CASSWGGLAYQETQYF

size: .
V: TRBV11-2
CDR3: CASSYRDSVFEQYF

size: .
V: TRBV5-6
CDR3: CASTSGGGYNEQFF

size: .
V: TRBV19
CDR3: CASSITRNYGYTF

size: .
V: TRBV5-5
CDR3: CASSPPGRNEQFF

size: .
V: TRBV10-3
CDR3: CAISPSTGGRGGQPQHF

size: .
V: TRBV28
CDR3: CASSPTGTSLGTEAFF

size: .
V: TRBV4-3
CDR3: CASSQGTVPHDPNEQFF

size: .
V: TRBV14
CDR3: CASSQKVVGLAYTYNEQFF

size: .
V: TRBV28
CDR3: CASSLPPWGRDQPQHF

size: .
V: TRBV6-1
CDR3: CASIRQERRYEQYF

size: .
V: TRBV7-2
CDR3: CASSLVGGLADRTYEQYF

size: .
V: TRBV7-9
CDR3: CASSFGDGIYGYTF

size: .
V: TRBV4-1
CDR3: CASSQVMNTEAFF

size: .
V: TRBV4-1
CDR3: CASSQEPTRGNQETQYF

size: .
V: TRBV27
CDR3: CASSLGRGLNTEAFF

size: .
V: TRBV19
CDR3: CATGGTDANYGYTF

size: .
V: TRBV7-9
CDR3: CASSLTARRTLAGRDTQYF

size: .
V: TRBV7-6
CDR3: CASSLTPGPLRDEQFF

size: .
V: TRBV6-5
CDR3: CASKPTPTGELFF

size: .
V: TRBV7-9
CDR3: CASSAPLGSSYEQYF

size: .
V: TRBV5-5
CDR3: CASSGGSSGNKNIQYF

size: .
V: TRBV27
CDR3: CASSIQAGGELFF

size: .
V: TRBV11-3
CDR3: CASSLGGGRGDTQYF

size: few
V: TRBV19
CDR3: CASRPSGIGNEQFF

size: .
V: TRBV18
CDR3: CASSPRTDYNSPLHF

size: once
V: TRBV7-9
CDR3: CASSLKDYEQYF

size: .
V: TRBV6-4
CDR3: CASSDPGLSFLPTPTDTGELFF

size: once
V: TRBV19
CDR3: CASSIRAAPVETQYF

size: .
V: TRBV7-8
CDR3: CASKPSLMAYEQYF

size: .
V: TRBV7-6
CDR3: CASSSGVPGTTNSYEQYF